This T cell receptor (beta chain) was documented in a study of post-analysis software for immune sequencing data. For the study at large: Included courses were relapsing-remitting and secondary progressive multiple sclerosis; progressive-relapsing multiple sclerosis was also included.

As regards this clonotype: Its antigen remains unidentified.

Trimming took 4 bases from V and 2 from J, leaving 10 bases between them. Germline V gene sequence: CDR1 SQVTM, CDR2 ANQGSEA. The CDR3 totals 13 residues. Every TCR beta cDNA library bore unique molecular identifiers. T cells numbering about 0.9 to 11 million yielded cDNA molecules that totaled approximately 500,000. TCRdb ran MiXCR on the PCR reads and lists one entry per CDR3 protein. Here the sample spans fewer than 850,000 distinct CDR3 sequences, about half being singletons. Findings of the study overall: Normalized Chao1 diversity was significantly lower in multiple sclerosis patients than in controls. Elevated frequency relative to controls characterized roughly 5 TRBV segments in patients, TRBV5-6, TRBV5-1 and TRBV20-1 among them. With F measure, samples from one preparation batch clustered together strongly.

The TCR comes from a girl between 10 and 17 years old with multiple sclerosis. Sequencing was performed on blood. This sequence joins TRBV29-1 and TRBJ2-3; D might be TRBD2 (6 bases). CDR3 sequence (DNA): TGCAGCGTTGGACGGGGGAACACAGATACGCAGTATTTT. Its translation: CSVGRGNTDTQYF.